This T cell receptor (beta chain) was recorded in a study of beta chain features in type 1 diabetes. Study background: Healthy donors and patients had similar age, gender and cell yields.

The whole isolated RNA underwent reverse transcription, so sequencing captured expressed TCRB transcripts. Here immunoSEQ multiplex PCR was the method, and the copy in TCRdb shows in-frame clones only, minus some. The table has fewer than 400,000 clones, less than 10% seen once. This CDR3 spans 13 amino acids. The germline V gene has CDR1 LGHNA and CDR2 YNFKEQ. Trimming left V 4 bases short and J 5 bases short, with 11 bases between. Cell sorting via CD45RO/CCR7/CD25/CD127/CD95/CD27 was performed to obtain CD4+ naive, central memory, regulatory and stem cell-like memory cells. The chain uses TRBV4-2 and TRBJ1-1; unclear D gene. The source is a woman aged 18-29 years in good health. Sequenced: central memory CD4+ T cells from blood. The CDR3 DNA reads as TGTGCCAGCAGCCCGGATTTTTGGACTGAAGCTTTCTTT. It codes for CASSPDFWTEAFF.